The clone carrying this T cell receptor (beta chain) has ten or more counts. TCRbeta library construction was performed incorporating unique molecular identifiers. TCRdb analysed the PCR reads with MiXCR anew, one entry per CDR3 protein. Of some 600,000 distinct CDR3 sequences in the sample, approximately 17% are singletons; the top ten hold 1.1%. This sample is part of a study of T-cell reconstitution after alpha-beta-depleted transplantation in children. With 4 bases removed from V and 0 bases from J, the gap between germline ends came to 7 bases. From germline, CDR1 is MNHEY and CDR2 SVGAGI. The length of the CDR3 is 14 residues.

Sample: PBMCs from the stem cell graft donor, taken from the stem cell graft. The genes are TRBV6-5 and TRBJ1-5; D gene ambiguous. The source of this sequence is a human donor who donated a stem cell graft to a child with acute myeloid leukemia. CDR3 sequence: CASSWAPSNQPQHF. The DNA for the CDR3 is TGTGCCAGCAGTTGGGCACCTAGCAATCAGCCCCAGCATTTT.